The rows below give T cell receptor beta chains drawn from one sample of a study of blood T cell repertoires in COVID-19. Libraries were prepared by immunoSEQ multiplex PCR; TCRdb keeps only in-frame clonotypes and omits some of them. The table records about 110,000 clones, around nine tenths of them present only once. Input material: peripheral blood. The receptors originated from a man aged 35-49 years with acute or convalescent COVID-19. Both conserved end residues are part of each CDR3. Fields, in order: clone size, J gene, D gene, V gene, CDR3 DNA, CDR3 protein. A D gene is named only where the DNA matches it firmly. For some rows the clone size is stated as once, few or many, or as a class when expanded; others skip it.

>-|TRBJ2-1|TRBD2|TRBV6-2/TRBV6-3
TGTGCCAGCAGTTACTCCGGAGGACTAGCGGGAAACAATGAGCAGTTCTTC
CASSYSGGLAGNNEQFF
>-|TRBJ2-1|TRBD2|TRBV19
TGTGCCAGTACGGGGGCTAGCGGGAGAGGTGAGCAGTTCTTC
CASTGASGRGEQFF
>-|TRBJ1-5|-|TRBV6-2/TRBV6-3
TGTGCCAGCAGTTACCAATGGGAAGGAGGACAGCCCCAGCATTTT
CASSYQWEGGQPQHF
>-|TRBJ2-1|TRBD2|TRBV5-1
TGCGCCAGCAGCTTGGGTACTAGCGGCTCCTACAATGAGCAGTTCTTC
CASSLGTSGSYNEQFF
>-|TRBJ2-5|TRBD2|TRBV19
TGTGCCAGTAGTATCGGGCTAGCGGGGCAAGAGACCCAGTACTTC
CASSIGLAGQETQYF
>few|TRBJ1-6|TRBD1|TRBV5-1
TGCGCCAGCAGCATATCTACCGGGACAGGGGGGTTACTTGGTTCACCCCTCCACTTT
CASSISTGTGGLLGSPLHF
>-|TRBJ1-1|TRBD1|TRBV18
TGTGCCAGCTCACCATATGTCCCAGCCGGGACAGCTAACACTGAAGCTTTCTTT
CASSPYVPAGTANTEAFF
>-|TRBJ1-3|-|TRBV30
TGTGCCTGGGACATCAGCTCTGGAAACACCATATATTTT
CAWDISSGNTIYF
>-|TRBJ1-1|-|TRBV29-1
TGCAGCGTTGAATCTCTGGGATTGGGGCGCACTGAAGCTTTCTTT
CSVESLGLGRTEAFF
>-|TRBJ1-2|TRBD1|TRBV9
TGTGCCAGCAGCGTTTCAGGGGGTAGCTATGGCTACACCTTC
CASSVSGGSYGYTF
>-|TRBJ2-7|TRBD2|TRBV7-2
TGTGCCAGCAGCCTACAGGCTAGCGGGGGTGCTACCTACGAGCAGTACTTC
CASSLQASGGATYEQYF
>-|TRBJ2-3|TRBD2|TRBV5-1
TGCGCCAGCACGCGAGCGGCGGGAGTTCCCACAGATACGCAGTATTTT
CASTRAAGVPTDTQYF
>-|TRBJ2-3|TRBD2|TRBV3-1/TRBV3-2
TGTGCCAGCAGCCTACTTACTAGCGGGAGGTATGAAGATACGCAGTATTTT
CASSLLTSGRYEDTQYF
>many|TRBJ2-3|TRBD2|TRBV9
TGTGCCAGCAGCGTTCGGGCGGGGGGGGCAGATACGCAGTATTTT
CASSVRAGGADTQYF
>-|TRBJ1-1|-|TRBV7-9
TGTGCCAGCAGCTTATACCCAGGAGGTTTCACTGAAGCTTTCTTT
CASSLYPGGFTEAFF
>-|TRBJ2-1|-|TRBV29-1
TGCAGCGTTGCCAACCGGGACAGCGGGCGCGTCAATGAGCAGTTCTTC
CSVANRDSGRVNEQFF
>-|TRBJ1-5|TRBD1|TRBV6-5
TGTGCCAGCAGCGACGGGACAGGGGGTTTTCAGCCCCAGCATTTT
CASSDGTGGFQPQHF
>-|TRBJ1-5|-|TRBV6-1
TGTGCCAGCAGTGAAATGTCCCCCCCGGCCCAGCATTTT
CASSEMSPPAQHF
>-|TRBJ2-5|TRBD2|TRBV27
TGTGCCAGCAGTCCACTCCGCCTAACCGGGAGGGGGGAGACCCAGTACTTC
CASSPLRLTGRGETQYF
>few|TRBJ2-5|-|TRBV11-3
TGTGCCAGCAGCTTCGGCAGGGCTGAGAGAGAGACCCAGTACTTC
CASSFGRAERETQYF
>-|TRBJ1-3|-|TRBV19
TGTGCCAGTAGTATCGCAGGGATCTCTGGAAACACCATATATTTT
CASSIAGISGNTIYF
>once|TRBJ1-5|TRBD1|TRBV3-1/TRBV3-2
TGTGCCAGCAGCCTTACCGGGACAGGGAATCAGCCCCAGCATTTT
CASSLTGTGNQPQHF
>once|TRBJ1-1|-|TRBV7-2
TGTGCCAGCAGCTTGAATAGGGGGAACACTGAAGCTTTCTTT
CASSLNRGNTEAFF
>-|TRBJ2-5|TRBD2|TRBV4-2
TGTGCCAGCAGCCGCCAGTCGCGGGGGGCCGGGGAGACCCAGTACTTC
CASSRQSRGAGETQYF
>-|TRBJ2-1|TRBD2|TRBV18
TGTGCCAGCTCCCGTAGCGGGAGCGACAATGAGCAGTTCTTC
CASSRSGSDNEQFF
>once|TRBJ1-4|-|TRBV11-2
TGTGCCAGCACCCGCTACGGGATTACAACTAATGAAAAACTGTTTTTT
CASTRYGITTNEKLFF
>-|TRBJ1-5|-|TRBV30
TGTGCCTGGAGTGGCACGGGTCAGAATCAGCCCCAGCATTTT
CAWSGTGQNQPQHF
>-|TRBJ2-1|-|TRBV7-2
TGTGCCAGCAGCCAAGTCGGGGGCAATGAGCAGTTCTTC
CASSQVGGNEQFF
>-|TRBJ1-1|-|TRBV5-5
TGTGCCAGCAGCTTGGCCCTTGGGGGGGTGAACACTGAAGCTTTCTTT
CASSLALGGVNTEAFF
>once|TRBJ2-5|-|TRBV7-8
TGTGCCAGCAGCCCTCAAGAGACCCAGTACTTC
CASSPQETQYF
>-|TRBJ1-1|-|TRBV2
TGTGCCAGCAATGAGGCCCCGAACACTGAAGCTTTCTTT
CASNEAPNTEAFF